The 21 T cell receptor beta chains below were found in one sample sequenced in a study of blood T cell repertoires in COVID-19. The data were produced by immunoSEQ multiplex PCR, yet TCRdb's version contains in-frame clones alone and is incomplete. Here the sample spans some 190,000 clones, roughly 76% being singletons. The source material was peripheral blood. These receptors all come from a woman between 40 and 55 years old with COVID-19, enrolled during active disease.

This chain connects TRBV28 to TRBJ2-1; D is undetermined. V was shortened by 7 bases and J by 7 bases, with 8 bases between the two germline ends. The CDR3 contains 11 residues. Germline values: CDR1 MDHEN, CDR2 SYDVKM. CDR3 DNA sequence: TGTGCCAGCACCACAAGAAATGAGCAGTTCTTC. Protein: CASTTRNEQFF.

This sequence joins TRBV10-2 and TRBJ2-3, with 7 bases lining up with TRBD1. CDR1 and CDR2 from the germline V gene are WSHSY and SAAADI. This CDR3 comprises 16 residues. The ends lost 6 bases at V and 1 base at J; junction bases unmatched: 10. Written as DNA, the CDR3 is TGCGCCAGCAGGGAAGTTCAGGGGGAAGGCACAGATACGCAGTATTTT. This codes for CASREVQGEGTDTQYF.

This clone was recorded only once. The V and J genes are TRBV12-3 or TRBV12-4 and TRBJ1-1; D gene ambiguous. The CDR3 spans 13 residues. Trimming removed 5 bases at V and 3 bases at J, with 10 bases between. The CDR3 bases are TGTGCCAGCAGTGCAGATGCTTACACTGAAGCTTTCTTT. Its protein product is CASSADAYTEAFF.

The chain recombines TRBV27 with TRBJ2-7; tentatively, D is TRBD2 (5 bases). Germline lookup yields CDR1 MNHEY and CDR2 SMNVEV (reference sequence). V was trimmed by 2 bases and J by 3 bases, leaving 11 bases between them. This CDR3 region has 14 residues. CDR3 region: CASSLGRAVYEQYF. The CDR3 region has the DNA TGTGCCAGCAGTTTAGGGCGGGCTGTCTACGAGCAGTACTTC.

V usage is TRBV28 and J usage is TRBJ2-7, with a possible D match to TRBD2 (6 bases). Germline CDR1 reads MDHEN; CDR2 reads SYDVKM. V gave up 2 bases and J gave up 0 bases, with 11 bases separating them. This CDR3 is built from 15 residues. As DNA, the CDR3 is TGTGCCAGCAGTTTAGCGGGACCCTCCTCCTACGAGCAGTACTTC. It specifies CASSLAGPSSYEQYF.

The count of this clone is one. V and J are TRBV10-3 and TRBJ1-1; D unclear. This CDR3 has 13 residues. V lost 9 bases to trimming and J lost 0 bases, with 11 bases between them. Germline V lookup: CDR1 ENHRY, CDR2 SYGVKD. CDR3 sequence: CAMRALMNTEAFF. In DNA form, the CDR3 reads TGTGCCATGAGGGCGTTAATGAACACTGAAGCTTTCTTT.

The chain joins TRBV15 to TRBJ2-1; 12 bases line up with TRBD2. V lost 0 bases to trimming and J lost 6 bases; unmatched junction nucleotides: 9. Germline assignment: CDR1 LNHNV and CDR2 YYDKDF (reference sequence). CDR3 size: 18 residues. This chain's CDR3 is CATSREVTSGRGGNEQFF. The DNA of the CDR3 is TGTGCCACCAGCAGAGAAGTGACTAGCGGGAGAGGGGGCAATGAGCAGTTCTTC. Variable domain in full (rest from reference TRBV15 and TRBJ2-1): DAMVIQNPRYQVTQFGKPVTLSCSQTLNHNVMYWYQQKSSQAPKLLFHYYDKDFNNEADTPDNFQSRRPNTSFCFLDIRSPGLGDTAMYLCATSREVTSGRGGNEQFFGPGTRLTVL.

J is TRBJ2-5 and V is TRBV6-5, with 7 positions matching TRBD1. The CDR3 loop spans 14 amino acids. With V trimmed by 2 bases and J by 1 base, 1 base remained unmatched. Per germline, CDR1 MNHEY and CDR2 SVGAGI. CDR3 coding DNA: TGTGCCAGCAGTTACGGGACAGTCCAAGAGACCCAGTACTTC. Translating it yields CASSYGTVQETQYF.

The chain couples TRBV20-1 to TRBJ2-6; TRBD2 might be the D (5 bases). This CDR3 comprises 19 residues. In germline, CDR1 is DFQATT, CDR2 SNEGSKA (reference sequence). Trimming left V 3 bases short and J 0 bases short, with 21 bases between. CDR3 bases: TGCAGTGCTAGTCGGAAGCGGAGATCAGCAAGCTCTGGGGCCAACGTCCTGACTTTC. Translating gives CSASRKRRSASSGANVLTF.

This rearrangement joins TRBV28 to TRBJ2-2, with D uncertain. Germline loops: CDR1 MDHEN, CDR2 SYDVKM. This CDR3 has 13 residues. Trimming stripped 11 bases from V and 0 bases from J, with 10 bases between. CDR3 coding DNA: TGTGCCTGCGCAAGTTCGAACACCGGGGAGCTGTTTTTT. The encoded protein is CACASSNTGELFF.

This chain connects TRBV18 to TRBJ1-1; TRBD1 aligns across 7 bases. The CDR3 has 12 residues. V trimming: 3 bases; J trimming: 7 bases; junction bases outside the gene matches: 2. Germline CDR1 KGHSH, CDR2 LQKENI. The CDR3 coding sequence is TGTGCCAGCTCACCTCGACAGGGTGAAGCTTTCTTT. Its protein is CASSPRQGEAFF.

The V call is TRBV7-9, the J call TRBJ2-7; TRBD2 matches 11 bases. V was clipped by 5 bases and J by 0 bases; unmatched bases: 12. This CDR3 region has 18 residues. Germline loops: CDR1 SEHNR, CDR2 FQNEAQ (reference sequence). CDR3 in amino acids: CASSLPRGTSGNSYEQYF. As DNA, the CDR3 is TGTGCCAGCAGCCTCCCCCGGGGGACTAGCGGAAACTCCTACGAGCAGTACTTC.

J is TRBJ2-1 and V is TRBV29-1; 11 bases match TRBD2. With 4 bases clipped from V and 4 bases from J, the junction kept 9 bases outside the gene matches. The CDR3 has 16 amino acids. CDR1 and CDR2 (germline): SQVTM, ANQGSEA. The CDR3 bases are TGCAGCGTTGGCGCAGATAGCGGGAGGGTATACAATGAGCAGTTCTTC. This encodes CSVGADSGRVYNEQFF.

This rearrangement joins TRBV30 to TRBJ1-6; 7 bases map to TRBD1. CDR1 is GTSNPN and CDR2 is SVGIG in the germline V gene (reference sequence). Trimming removed 4 bases from V and 9 bases from J; junction bases left unmatched: 12. The CDR3 runs 15 residues. In DNA, the CDR3 is TGTGCCTGGATCCCCGGAGGGGGCAGTAGTTCACCCCTCCACTTT. This sequence encodes CAWIPGGGSSSPLHF.

This chain connects TRBV28 to TRBJ1-2; tentative D call: TRBD1 (5 bases). Deletions cut 8 bases from V and 1 base from J, with 20 bases between. Looked up from germline, CDR1 is MDHEN and CDR2 is SYDVKM. CDR3 length: 16 residues. CDR3 sequence reads: CASSTVGGIGNYGYTF. The CDR3 nucleotides are TGTGCCAGCTCGACGGTGGGGGGGATCGGTAACTATGGCTACACCTTC.

V and J are TRBV7-2 and TRBJ2-1; 8 bases line up with TRBD2. The germline V gene encodes CDR1 SGHTA and CDR2 FQGNSA. The CDR3 contains 16 residues. V lost 5 bases and J lost 9; bases outside the gene matches: 15. Here the CDR3 reads CASSLFVLAGSGEQFF. The CDR3 DNA reads as TGTGCCAGCAGCCTCTTTGTGTTAGCGGGAAGTGGTGAGCAGTTCTTC.

The V and J genes are TRBV7-9 and TRBJ1-3; 8 nucleotides align to TRBD1. The CDR3 totals 17 residues. V dropped 5 bases and J dropped 3; count of bases not matched to a gene: 12. CDR1 is SEHNR and CDR2 is FQNEAQ in the germline V gene (reference sequence). CDR3 in amino acids: CASSRNPQGARGNTIYF. The CDR3, as DNA: TGTGCCAGCAGCCGCAATCCTCAGGGGGCGCGTGGAAACACCATATATTTT.

This chain links TRBV11-1 with TRBJ1-1, with no clear D. The CDR3 runs 15 residues. With 3 bases removed from V and 8 bases from J, the gap between germline ends came to 19 bases. The germline V gene has CDR1 SGHAT and CDR2 FQDESV (reference sequence). The CDR3 DNA follows: TGTGCCAGCAGCTTGGACGGGAAATGGGGAACGGAAGCTTTCTTT. Translated, it gives CASSLDGKWGTEAFF.

This chain uses TRBV27 with TRBJ2-3, with D possibly TRBD1 on 6 matching bases. The germline gives CDR1 MNHEY, CDR2 SMNVEV (reference sequence). V was trimmed by 5 bases and J by 0 bases, leaving 12 bases between them. This CDR3 region has 15 residues. The CDR3 bases are TGTGCCAGCAGTAACAGGGATGTAAGCACAGATACGCAGTATTTT. Residues: CASSNRDVSTDTQYF.

This sequence joins TRBV19 and TRBJ2-5, with TRBD1 matching 9 bases. Germline trimming cut 4 bases from V and 5 bases from J; bases unmatched to any gene: 17. This CDR3 comprises 18 residues. Germline lookup yields CDR1 LNHDA and CDR2 SQIVND (reference sequence). CDR3 sequence (DNA): TGTGCCAGTAGTAGTGTACAGGGGGCCGGCGGAGGTCGTGAGACCCAGTACTTC. This sequence encodes CASSSVQGAGGGRETQYF.

The chain joins TRBV30 to TRBJ1-1; TRBD1 agrees at 7 bases. V lost 8 bases to trimming and J lost 4 bases; unmatched junction nucleotides: 7. The CDR3 runs to 12 residues. Germline CDR1 GTSNPN, CDR2 SVGIG (reference sequence). This CDR3 reads CAQRQGSTEAFF. The CDR3 DNA reads TGTGCCCAACGACAGGGAAGCACTGAAGCTTTCTTT.